Here is one TCR beta chain with its context. The antigen is undetermined. The sample is drawn from a study of radiation and T cells in renal cell carcinoma. Overall study context: Nephrectomy followed 15 Gy stereotactic body radiation by 4 weeks. Overall study findings and caveats: In blood, top tumor clones expanded by 2 weeks, shrinking by 4. Pretreatment tumor biopsies were lacking, so baseline clonotypes are unknown.

Only in-frame clones appear in the TCRdb table, and some are missing; sequencing was by immunoSEQ multiplex PCR. The sample contains about 65,000 clones, around 81% of which appear only once. The time point here: blood 2 weeks post-SBRT. Treatment indicated: 15 Gy SBRT to primary tumor, nephrectomy 4 weeks later. The patient's renal cell carcinoma had clear cell pathology. The V segment lost 6 bases and the J segment 2 bases; nucleotides outside the gene matches: 7. CDR3 length: 14 amino acids. Germline V gene sequence: CDR1 ENHRY, CDR2 SYGVKD. Sequencing was performed on blood, taken from a patient whose treatment included radiotherapy and nephrectomy. V is TRBV10-3 and J is TRBJ2-7; TRBD1 agrees at 7 bases. The clonotype was recovered from a man in his fifties or sixties with renal cell carcinoma. Here the CDR3 reads CAIREDRSAYEQYF. The CDR3 coding sequence is TGTGCCATCAGAGAGGACAGGTCCGCCTACGAGCAGTACTTC.